The 32 T cell receptor beta chains reported below all come from one sample, sequenced in a study of T cell repertoires in cytomegalovirus infection (dated by TCRdb to about 2019). Sequenced using an Illumina HiSeq 1500. TCRdb cleaned the public reads at Q25 with fastp, built clones with MiXCR and kept in-frame beta chains. Each CDR3 protein gets just one entry, which takes the most common genes and DNA from the rows behind it. A total of around 490,000 distinct CDR3 sequences appear in this sample, about 25% of them only once. The ten largest make up around 13% of the sample. Sequenced material: PBMCs. The receptors were gathered from a human donor in good health (CMV status not recorded). Some clones in this sample may be carry-over from other donors' samples.

This rearrangement joins TRBV12-3 or TRBV12-4 to TRBJ1-2, with D unresolved. The CDR3 is made up of 13 amino acids. Trimming took 3 bases from V and 4 from J, leaving 9 bases between them. CDR3 in DNA: TGTGCCAGCAGTTTGTCTAGCGTCTATGGCTACACCTTC. It yields the protein CASSLSSVYGYTF.

This clonotype has a handful of counts. This chain links TRBV5-1 with TRBJ2-2, with 7 nucleotides matching TRBD2. The CDR3 is 16 residues long. The trim removed 2 bases at V and 2 bases at J, leaving 6 bases unmatched. The germline CDR1 and CDR2 sequences are SGHRS and YFSETQ. The CDR3 DNA follows: TGCGCCAGCAGCTTCACGGCGGGAGTTAACACCGGGGAGCTGTTTTTT. Protein: CASSFTAGVNTGELFF.

In this sample, this clonotype turned up a few times. The genes are TRBV30 and TRBJ2-4; D possibly matches TRBD1 or TRBD2 (5 bases each). The V and J ends lost 1 base and 7 bases respectively, with 8 bases between them. Germline V gives CDR1 GTSNPN, CDR2 SVGIG (reference sequence). The CDR3 totals 12 residues. The DNA for the CDR3 is TGTGCCTGGAGTGGGGGACCCAACATTCAGTACTTC. It specifies CAWSGGPNIQYF.

This rearrangement joins TRBV27 to TRBJ2-3, with TRBD2 matching 9 bases. CDR1 is MNHEY, CDR2 SMNVEV, per germline (reference sequence). The CDR3 extends over 17 amino acids. The ends lost 7 bases at V and 4 bases at J; junction bases unmatched: 15. This CDR3 reads CASTIVWSSGISDTQYF. Written as DNA, the CDR3 is TGTGCCAGCACCATCGTCTGGTCTAGCGGGATATCAGATACGCAGTATTTT.

The chain joins TRBV12-3 or TRBV12-4 to TRBJ2-3; D is uncertain. V lost 10 bases, J lost 4 bases, and 15 bases lay in between. CDR3 size: 13 residues. CDR3 loop: CATSVVSADTQYF. Here the CDR3 DNA reads TGTGCCACCTCAGTTGTGTCTGCAGATACGCAGTATTTT.

This clonotype showed up just a few times. The chain couples TRBV7-9 to TRBJ2-2; tentative D call: TRBD1 (7 bases). Per the germline V gene, CDR1 is SEHNR and CDR2 is FQNEAQ (reference sequence). V lost 6 bases, J lost 7 bases, and 18 bases lay in between. The CDR3 covers 15 residues. DNA for the CDR3: TGTGCCAGCAGGGTTGGAGGGGGCGCGATCGGGGAGCTGTTTTTT. It yields the protein CASRVGGGAIGELFF. Filled out from reference TRBV7-9 and TRBJ2-2, the complete variable domain reads DTGVSQNPRHKITKRGQNVTFRCDPISEHNRLYWYRQTLGQGPEFLTYFQNEAQLEKSRLLSDRFSAERPKGSFSTLEIQRTEQGDSAMYLCASRVGGGAIGELFFGEGSRLTVL.

This sequence joins TRBV30 and TRBJ1-6; D call uncertain. Germline CDR1 and CDR2: GTSNPN and SVGIG (reference sequence). Trimming stripped 0 bases from V and 8 bases from J, with 11 bases between. CDR3 length: 14 amino acids. The CDR3 is CAWSVQGPDSPLHF. The CDR3 coding sequence is TGTGCCTGGAGTGTACAAGGTCCGGATTCACCCCTCCACTTT.

At least ten counts were recorded for this clonotype. One end of the junction fails to match germline, which may point to a read error. J is TRBJ2-1 and V is TRBV12-3 or TRBV12-4; TRBD2 matches 7 bases. This CDR3 has 13 amino acids. The CDR3 nucleotides read TGTGCCAGCAGCTTAGTAGCGGGCAATGAGCAGTTCTTC. Translation gives CASSLVAGNEQFF.

This clonotype has only a few counts. The chain combines TRBV4-1 with TRBJ1-5; 8 bases align to TRBD1. Looked up from germline, CDR1 is MGHRA and CDR2 is YSYEKL. The CDR3 is 16 residues long. V lost 5 bases and J lost 3; bases outside the gene matches: 9. The CDR3 DNA reads as TGCGCCAGCAGCAAAGGGACAGGCCCATCCAATCAGCCCCAGCATTTT. Its protein product is CASSKGTGPSNQPQHF.

There are a few counts of this clonotype. The CDR3 loop reads CASSDVGPYGYTF. CDR3 bases: TGTGCCAGCAGTGATGTAGGGCCCTATGGCTACACCTTC. This chain joins TRBV2 and TRBJ1-2; D gene unclear. CDR1 and CDR2 from the germline V gene are SNHLY and FYNNEI. With 3 bases removed from V and 4 bases from J, the gap between germline ends came to 9 bases. The CDR3 contains 13 residues.

V and J are TRBV19 and TRBJ1-2; perhaps TRBD1 as D (6 bases). Trimming pared 3 bases from V and 4 bases from J, leaving 15 bases between. This CDR3 is built from 15 residues. The germline V gene has CDR1 LNHDA and CDR2 SQIVND (reference sequence). The CDR3 loop reads CASSIVIRDTYGYTF. Written as DNA, the CDR3 is TGTGCCAGTAGTATCGTAATACGGGACACCTATGGCTACACCTTC.

The CDR3 protein is CASLKGGVRGTDTQYF. CDR3 nucleotides: TGTGCCAGCCTGAAAGGAGGCGTGAGGGGGACAGATACGCAGTATTTT. This chain connects TRBV7-2 to TRBJ2-3, with a tentative D call TRBD1 (6 bases). V lost 8 bases and J lost 3, with 21 bases in between. CDR3 length: 16 amino acids. CDR1 and CDR2 (germline): SGHTA, FQGNSA.

The chain links TRBV19 to TRBJ1-5; maybe TRBD1 (5 bases). CDR1 and CDR2 (germline): LNHDA, SQIVND (reference sequence). This CDR3 contains 14 residues. Trimming took off 3 bases at V and 5 bases at J, with 11 bases between the two ends. This CDR3 is CASSMSDIYQPQHF. The CDR3 bases are TGTGCCAGTAGTATGTCGGACATATATCAGCCCCAGCATTTT.

The chain carries TRBV19 and TRBJ2-2, with 14 nucleotides matching TRBD2. Germline CDR1 LNHDA, CDR2 SQIVND (reference sequence). This CDR3 is built from 17 residues. V lost 9 bases, J lost 1 base, and 7 bases stayed unmatched. The DNA of the CDR3 is TGTGCCAGCAGGACTAGCGGGAGGACTTTGAACACCGGGGAGCTGTTTTTT. It codes for CASRTSGRTLNTGELFF.

The V and J genes are TRBV28 and TRBJ1-2; a weak D match, TRBD1 (5 bases). The CDR3 spans 12 residues. CDR1 is MDHEN and CDR2 is SYDVKM in the germline V gene. With 6 bases removed from V and 6 bases from J, the gap between germline ends came to 11 bases. The DNA of the CDR3 is TGTGCCAGCAGAACGACAGTTCATGGCTACACCTTC. Amino acid sequence: CASRTTVHGYTF.

This clonotype was detected ten times or more. The chain is built from TRBV7-2 and TRBJ2-5; the match to TRBD1 covers 7 bases. V lost 6 bases and J lost 7; bases outside the gene matches: 8. The CDR3 contains 13 residues. Germline V gene sequence: CDR1 SGHTA, CDR2 FQGNSA. The CDR3 spells CASSSDRVATQYF. The CDR3 nucleotides read TGTGCCAGCAGTAGTGACAGGGTGGCGACCCAGTACTTC.

This clonotype was picked up a small number of times. The rearrangement links TRBV14 to TRBJ2-1; unclear D gene. Deletions cut 0 bases from V and 5 bases from J, with 14 bases between. The CDR3 runs to 16 residues. Germline CDR1 is SGHDN and CDR2 is FVKESK. CDR3 residues: CASSQDGRSGDNEQFF. CDR3 sequence (DNA): TGTGCCAGCAGCCAAGATGGGCGGAGTGGGGACAATGAGCAGTTCTTC. Filled out from reference TRBV14 and TRBJ2-1, the complete variable domain reads EAGVTQFPSHSVIEKGQTVTLRCDPISGHDNLYWYRRVMGKEIKFLLHFVKESKQDESGMPNNRFLAERTGGTYSTLKVQPAELEDSGVYFCASSQDGRSGDNEQFFGPGTRLTVL.

The gene calls are TRBV30 and TRBJ1-3; no reliable D call. This CDR3 is 12 amino acids long. Trimming left V 8 bases short and J 0 bases short, with 8 bases between. Germline values: CDR1 GTSNPN, CDR2 SVGIG (reference sequence). CDR3 in DNA: TGTGCCCGATCAGTCTCTGGAAACACCATATATTTT. Protein product: CARSVSGNTIYF. Full variable domain (missing parts from reference TRBV30 and TRBJ1-3): SQTIHQWPATLVQPVGSPLSLECTVEGTSNPNLYWYRQAAGRGLQLLFYSVGIGQISSEVPQNLSASRPQDRQFILSSKKLLLSDSGFYLCARSVSGNTIYFGEGSWLTVV.

The chain couples TRBV28 to TRBJ2-7; 7 bases map to TRBD1. The CDR3 has 12 residues. V dropped 6 bases and J dropped 2; count of bases not matched to a gene: 1. Germline CDR1 reads MDHEN; CDR2 reads SYDVKM. CDR3 sequence reads: CASRGQTYEQYF. DNA of the CDR3: TGTGCCAGCAGGGGACAGACCTACGAGCAGTACTTC.

The chain combines TRBV7-8 with TRBJ2-1; tentatively, D is TRBD1 (6 bases). Trimming left V 1 base short and J 7 bases short, with 14 bases between. The CDR3 spans 15 residues. Germline assignment: CDR1 SGHVS and CDR2 FQNEAQ. The CDR3 sequence is CASSLGVQGRNEQFF. For the CDR3, the DNA is TGTGCCAGCAGCTTAGGGGTACAGGGACGGAATGAGCAGTTCTTC. The whole variable domain, remainder taken from reference TRBV7-8 and TRBJ2-1, is GAGVSQSPRYKVAKRGQDVALRCDPISGHVSLFWYQQALGQGPEFLTYFQNEAQLDKSGLPSDRFFAERPEGSVSTLKIQRTQQEDSAVYLCASSLGVQGRNEQFFGPGTRLTVL.

The chain links TRBV6-2 or TRBV6-3 to TRBJ2-7; D unresolved. V dropped 0 bases and J dropped 5 bases, with 8 bases sitting between them. This CDR3 contains 13 residues. The germline CDR1 and CDR2 sequences are MNHEY and SVGEGT. The CDR3 sequence is CASSYSSPNEQYV. CDR3 sequence (DNA): TGTGCCAGCAGTTACTCTTCTCCCAACGAGCAGTACGTC.

In this sample, this clonotype turned up a few times. This chain links TRBV19 with TRBJ2-2, with 10 bases lining up with TRBD2. Per the germline V gene, CDR1 is LNHDA and CDR2 is SQIVND (reference sequence). The CDR3 is 16 amino acids. The trim removed 6 bases at V and 2 bases at J, leaving 6 bases unmatched. This CDR3 reads CASSFLAGGNTGELFF. The DNA for the CDR3 is TGTGCCAGTAGCTTTTTAGCGGGAGGTAACACCGGGGAGCTGTTTTTT.

This clonotype has at least ten counts. The V call is TRBV7-2, the J call TRBJ2-3, with 14 bases that match TRBD2. The CDR3 length is 18 residues. The germline gives CDR1 SGHTA, CDR2 FQGNSA. V dropped 0 bases and J dropped 3; count of bases not matched to a gene: 5. As DNA, the CDR3 is TGTGCCAGCAGCTTAGCGACTAGCGGGAGGGCCATGACAGATACGCAGTATTTT. It encodes CASSLATSGRAMTDTQYF.

The chain uses TRBV19 and TRBJ2-2; tentatively, D is TRBD2 (6 bases). CDR1 is LNHDA, CDR2 SQIVND, per germline (reference sequence). V was clipped by 5 bases and J by 4 bases, with 11 bases between them. The CDR3 has 14 residues. The CDR3: CASSVQGGTGELFF. The CDR3 bases are TGTGCCAGTAGTGTCCAGGGAGGCACCGGGGAGCTGTTTTTT. Together with reference TRBV19 and TRBJ2-2, the CDR3 gives the full variable domain: DGGITQSPKYLFRKEGQNVTLSCEQNLNHDAMYWYRQDPGQGLRLIYYSQIVNDFQKGDIAEGYSVSREKKESFPLTVTSAQKNPTAFYLCASSVQGGTGELFFGEGSRLTVL.

This chain joins TRBV12-3 or TRBV12-4 and TRBJ2-6, with D perhaps matching TRBD1 (6 bases). CDR3 length: 15 amino acids. Between the trimmed V and J ends, which lost 5 bases and 2 bases, there was a span of 10 bases. In nucleotides, the CDR3 is TGTGCCAGCAGTATACAGGGCACTGGGGCCAACGTCCTGACTTTC. Its protein is CASSIQGTGANVLTF.

This clonotype was picked up a small number of times. The chain joins TRBV18 to TRBJ1-1, with 9 bases fitting TRBD1. The CDR3 totals 15 residues. J gave up 1 base and V 3 bases, and 3 bases lay outside the gene matches. Germline V gene lookup returns CDR1 KGHSH and CDR2 LQKENI. This CDR3 is CASSPRDRANTEAFF. CDR3 DNA: TGTGCCAGCTCACCCCGGGACAGGGCGAACACTGAAGCTTTCTTT.

The rearrangement links TRBV20-1 to TRBJ2-1; possible D gene TRBD2, 5 bases. CDR3 length equals 17 residues. V was trimmed by 2 bases and J by 3 bases, leaving 20 bases between them. CDR1 and CDR2 from the germline V gene are DFQATT and SNEGSKA (reference sequence). CDR3 coding DNA: TGCAGTGCTAGAAAGGTGGGATCGGACTCCATCTACAATGAGCAGTTCTTC. It translates to CSARKVGSDSIYNEQFF.

The chain carries TRBV6-2 or TRBV6-3 and TRBJ2-2; tentative D call: TRBD2 (6 bases). Trimming left V 6 bases short and J 0 bases short, with 20 bases between. The CDR3 extends over 18 amino acids. Per the germline V gene, CDR1 is MNHEY and CDR2 is SVGEGT. CDR3 sequence reads: CASSLPILAVTNTGELFF. The CDR3 DNA reads TGTGCCAGCAGCCTCCCTATTTTAGCGGTAACGAACACCGGGGAGCTGTTTTTT.

DNA of the CDR3: TGTGCCAGCAGTTACCGCCCACCAGCGCCCCATGGGAGTGGGGCCAACGTCCTGACTTTC. Protein product: CASSYRPPAPHGSGANVLTF. This chain links TRBV6-2 or TRBV6-3 with TRBJ2-6, with D perhaps matching TRBD2 (5 bases). Trimming left V 2 bases short and J 3 bases short, with 23 bases between. Germline CDR1 reads MNHEY; CDR2 reads SVGEGT. The CDR3 loop spans 20 amino acids.

This chain links TRBV6-2 or TRBV6-3 with TRBJ1-5, with 9 bases aligning to TRBD1. Germline CDR1 and CDR2: MNHEY and SVGEGT. V dropped 2 bases and J dropped 0; count of bases not matched to a gene: 11. This CDR3 has 19 residues. The CDR3 loop reads CASSYRGTGRSYSNQPQHF. CDR3 nucleotide sequence: TGTGCCAGCAGTTACAGAGGGACAGGGCGATCCTATAGCAATCAGCCCCAGCATTTT.

This clonotype occurred many times. The rearrangement links TRBV7-2 to TRBJ2-3; D is uncertain. Germline V lookup: CDR1 SGHTA, CDR2 FQGNSA. Trimming stripped 5 bases from V and 3 bases from J, with 12 bases between. The CDR3 spans 14 residues. For the CDR3, the DNA is TGTGCCAGCAGCCCCGGTTTGAATACAGATACGCAGTATTTT. Translated, it gives CASSPGLNTDTQYF.

This chain connects TRBV29-1 to TRBJ1-5, with D perhaps TRBD1 (6 bases). The V and J ends lost 4 bases and 6 bases respectively, with 13 bases between them. There are 13 residues in the CDR3. The germline V gene encodes CDR1 SQVTM and CDR2 ANQGSEA. This chain's CDR3 is CSVVEQGGQPQHF. In DNA form, the CDR3 reads TGCAGCGTTGTTGAACAGGGAGGTCAGCCCCAGCATTTT.